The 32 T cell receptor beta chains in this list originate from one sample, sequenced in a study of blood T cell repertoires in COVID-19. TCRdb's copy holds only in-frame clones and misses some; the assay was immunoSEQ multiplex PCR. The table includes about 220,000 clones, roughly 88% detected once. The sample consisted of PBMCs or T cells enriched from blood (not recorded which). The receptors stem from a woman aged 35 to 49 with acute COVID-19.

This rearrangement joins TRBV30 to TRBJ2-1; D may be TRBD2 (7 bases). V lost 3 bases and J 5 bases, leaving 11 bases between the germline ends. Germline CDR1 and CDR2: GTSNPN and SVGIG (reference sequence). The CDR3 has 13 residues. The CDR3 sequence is CAWRGGPDNEQFF. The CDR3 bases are TGTGCCTGGAGGGGGGGGCCAGACAATGAGCAGTTCTTC.

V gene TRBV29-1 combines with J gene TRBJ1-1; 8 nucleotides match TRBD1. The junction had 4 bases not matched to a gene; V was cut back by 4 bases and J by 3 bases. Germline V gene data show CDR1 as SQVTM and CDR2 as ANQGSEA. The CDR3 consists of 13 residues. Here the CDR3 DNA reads TGCAGCGTTGCAGGGGGCTCGGACACTGAAGCTTTCTTT. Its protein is CSVAGGSDTEAFF.

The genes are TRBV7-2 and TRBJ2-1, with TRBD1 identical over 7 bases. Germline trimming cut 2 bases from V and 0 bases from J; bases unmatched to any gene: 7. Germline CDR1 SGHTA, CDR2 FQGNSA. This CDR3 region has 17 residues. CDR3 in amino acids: CASSLRGLRSSYNEQFF. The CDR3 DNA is TGTGCCAGCAGCTTAAGGGGGCTCAGGAGCTCCTACAATGAGCAGTTCTTC. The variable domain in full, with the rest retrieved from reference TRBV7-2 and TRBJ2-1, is GAGVSQSPSNKVTEKGKDVELRCDPISGHTALYWYRQSLGQGLEFLIYFQGNSAPDKSGLPSDRFSAERTGGSVSTLTIQRTQQEDSAVYLCASSLRGLRSSYNEQFFGPGTRLTVL.

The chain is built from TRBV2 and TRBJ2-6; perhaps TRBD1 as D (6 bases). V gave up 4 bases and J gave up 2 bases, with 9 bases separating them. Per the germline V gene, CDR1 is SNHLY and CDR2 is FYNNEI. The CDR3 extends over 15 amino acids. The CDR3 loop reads CASSVEGAGANVLTF. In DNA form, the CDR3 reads TGTGCCAGCAGTGTAGAGGGGGCTGGGGCCAACGTCCTGACTTTC.

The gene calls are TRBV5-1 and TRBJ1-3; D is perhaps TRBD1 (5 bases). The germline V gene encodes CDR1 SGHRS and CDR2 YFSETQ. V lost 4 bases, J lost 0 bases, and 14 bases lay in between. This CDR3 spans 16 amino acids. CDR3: CASSSDSTFSGNTIYF. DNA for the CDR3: TGCGCCAGCAGCAGTGACAGCACTTTCTCTGGAAACACCATATATTTT. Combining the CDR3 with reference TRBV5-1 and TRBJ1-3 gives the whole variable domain KAGVTQTPRYLIKTRGQQVTLSCSPISGHRSVSWYQQTPGQGLQFLFEYFSETQRNKGNFPGRFSGRQFSNSRSEMNVSTLELGDSALYLCASSSDSTFSGNTIYFGEGSWLTVV.

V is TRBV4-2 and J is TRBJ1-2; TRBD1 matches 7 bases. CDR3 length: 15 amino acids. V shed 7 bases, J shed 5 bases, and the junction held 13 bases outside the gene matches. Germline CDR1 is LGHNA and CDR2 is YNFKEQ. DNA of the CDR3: TGTGCCAGCACCCAGGGGGGGCAGGTTCGGTATGGCTACACCTTC. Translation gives CASTQGGQVRYGYTF.

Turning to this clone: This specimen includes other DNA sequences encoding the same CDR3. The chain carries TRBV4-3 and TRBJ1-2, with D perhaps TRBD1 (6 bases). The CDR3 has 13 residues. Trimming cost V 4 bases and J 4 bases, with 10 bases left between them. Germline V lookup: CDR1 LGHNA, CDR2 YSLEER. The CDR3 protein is CASSLQGSYGYTF. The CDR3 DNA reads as TGCGCCAGCAGCCTACAGGGTTCCTATGGCTACACCTTC.

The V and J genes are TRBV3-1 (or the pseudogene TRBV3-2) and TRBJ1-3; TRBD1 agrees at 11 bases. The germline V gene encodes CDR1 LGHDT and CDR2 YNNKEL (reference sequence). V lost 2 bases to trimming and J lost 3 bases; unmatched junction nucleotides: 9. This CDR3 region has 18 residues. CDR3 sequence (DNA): TGTGCCAGCAGCCAACGCAAAACGGGACAGGGGGTTGGAAACACCATATATTTT. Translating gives CASSQRKTGQGVGNTIYF.

CDR3 DNA sequence: TGTGCCAGCAGCTTTAGCGGTGAATTAGGGTACACTGAAGCTTTCTTT. This encodes CASSFSGELGYTEAFF. The chain has TRBV7-2 and TRBJ1-1; D gene uncertain. Germline assignment: CDR1 SGHTA and CDR2 FQGNSA. Between the trimmed V and J ends, which lost 3 bases and 3 bases, there was a span of 17 bases. This CDR3 spans 16 amino acids.

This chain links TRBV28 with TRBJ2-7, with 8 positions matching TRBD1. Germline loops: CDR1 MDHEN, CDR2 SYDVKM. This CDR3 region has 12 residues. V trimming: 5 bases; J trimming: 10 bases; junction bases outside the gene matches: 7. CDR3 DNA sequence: TGTGCCAGCAGTAGGGGACAGGACAGACAGTACGTC. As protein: CASSRGQDRQYV.

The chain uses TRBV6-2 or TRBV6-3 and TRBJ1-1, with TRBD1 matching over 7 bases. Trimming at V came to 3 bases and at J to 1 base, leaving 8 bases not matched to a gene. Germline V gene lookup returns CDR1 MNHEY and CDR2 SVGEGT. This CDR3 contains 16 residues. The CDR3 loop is CASSYTPWDRNTEAFF. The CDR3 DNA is TGTGCCAGCAGTTATACCCCGTGGGACAGGAACACTGAAGCTTTCTTT.

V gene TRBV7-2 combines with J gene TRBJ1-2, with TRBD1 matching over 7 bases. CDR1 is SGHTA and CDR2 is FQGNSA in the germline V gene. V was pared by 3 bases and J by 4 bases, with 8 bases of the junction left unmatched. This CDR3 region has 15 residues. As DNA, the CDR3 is TGTGCCAGCAGCTTTAGTTCAGACAGGGTCTATGGCTACACCTTC. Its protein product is CASSFSSDRVYGYTF.

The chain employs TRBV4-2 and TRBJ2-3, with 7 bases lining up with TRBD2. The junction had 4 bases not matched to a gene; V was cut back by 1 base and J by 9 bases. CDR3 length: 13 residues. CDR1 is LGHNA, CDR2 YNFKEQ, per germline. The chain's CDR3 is CASSQAGTTTQYF. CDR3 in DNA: TGTGCCAGCAGCCAAGCCGGGACTACCACGCAGTATTTT.

The CDR3 protein is CASSTGTVYGYTF. CDR3 coding DNA: TGCGCCAGCAGCACCGGGACAGTCTATGGCTACACCTTC. This chain links TRBV5-1 with TRBJ1-2; 7 positions agree with TRBD1. This CDR3 contains 13 residues. Germline V gene sequence: CDR1 SGHRS, CDR2 YFSETQ. Trimming took 4 bases from V and 4 from J; bases not matched to a gene: 4.

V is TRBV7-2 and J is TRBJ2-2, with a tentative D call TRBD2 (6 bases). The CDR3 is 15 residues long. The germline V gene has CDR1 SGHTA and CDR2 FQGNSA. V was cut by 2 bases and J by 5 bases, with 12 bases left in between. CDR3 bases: TGTGCCAGCAGCTTAAACCGGGACTGGACCGGGGAGCTGTTTTTT. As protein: CASSLNRDWTGELFF.

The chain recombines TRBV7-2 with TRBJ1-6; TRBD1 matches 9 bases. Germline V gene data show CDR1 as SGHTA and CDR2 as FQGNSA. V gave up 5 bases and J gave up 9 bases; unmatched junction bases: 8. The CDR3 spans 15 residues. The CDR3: CASSLGQGFGSPLHF. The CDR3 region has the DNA TGTGCCAGCAGCCTGGGACAGGGCTTTGGTTCACCCCTCCACTTT.

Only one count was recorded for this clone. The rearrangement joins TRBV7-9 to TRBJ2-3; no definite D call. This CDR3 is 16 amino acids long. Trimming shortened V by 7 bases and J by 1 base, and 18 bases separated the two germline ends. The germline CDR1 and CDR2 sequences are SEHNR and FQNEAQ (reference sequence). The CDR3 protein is CASNHGMRIGTDTQYF. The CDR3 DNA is TGTGCCAGCAACCACGGTATGAGGATCGGCACAGATACGCAGTATTTT.

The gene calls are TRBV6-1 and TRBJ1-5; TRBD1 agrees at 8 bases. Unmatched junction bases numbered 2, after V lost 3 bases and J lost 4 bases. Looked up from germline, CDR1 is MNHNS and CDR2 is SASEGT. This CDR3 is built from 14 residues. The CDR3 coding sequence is TGTGCCAGCAGTGAGAACAGGGGGAATCAGCCCCAGCATTTT. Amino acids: CASSENRGNQPQHF.

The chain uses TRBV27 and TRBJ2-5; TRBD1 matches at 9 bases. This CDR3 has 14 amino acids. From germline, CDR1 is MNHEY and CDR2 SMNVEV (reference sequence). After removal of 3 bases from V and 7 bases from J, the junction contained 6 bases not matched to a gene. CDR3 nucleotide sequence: TGTGCCAGCAGTTTGGTACAGGGGGCTACGACCCAGTACTTC. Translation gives CASSLVQGATTQYF.

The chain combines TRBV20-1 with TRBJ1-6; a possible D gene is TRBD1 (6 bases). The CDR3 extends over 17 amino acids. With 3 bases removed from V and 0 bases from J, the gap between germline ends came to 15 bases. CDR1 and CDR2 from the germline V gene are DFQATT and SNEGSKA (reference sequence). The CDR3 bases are TGCAGTGCTAGTAGCGCAGGGGCTAGCTCCTATAATTCACCCCTCCACTTT. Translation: CSASSAGASSYNSPLHF.

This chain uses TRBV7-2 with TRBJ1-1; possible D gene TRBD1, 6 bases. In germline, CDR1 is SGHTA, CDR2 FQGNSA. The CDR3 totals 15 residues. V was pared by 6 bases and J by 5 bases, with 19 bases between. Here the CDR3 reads CASRKAGGRWTEAFF. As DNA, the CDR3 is TGTGCCAGCAGAAAGGCCGGGGGGCGCTGGACTGAAGCTTTCTTT. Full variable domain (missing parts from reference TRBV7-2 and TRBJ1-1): GAGVSQSPSNKVTEKGKDVELRCDPISGHTALYWYRQSLGQGLEFLIYFQGNSAPDKSGLPSDRFSAERTGGSVSTLTIQRTQQEDSAVYLCASRKAGGRWTEAFFGQGTRLTVV.

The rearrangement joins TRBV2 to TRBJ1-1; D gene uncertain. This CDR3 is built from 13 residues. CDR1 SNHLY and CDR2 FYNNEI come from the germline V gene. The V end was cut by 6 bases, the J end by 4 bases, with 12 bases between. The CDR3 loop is CASSADLSTEAFF. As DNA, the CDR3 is TGTGCCAGCAGCGCTGACTTGAGCACTGAAGCTTTCTTT.

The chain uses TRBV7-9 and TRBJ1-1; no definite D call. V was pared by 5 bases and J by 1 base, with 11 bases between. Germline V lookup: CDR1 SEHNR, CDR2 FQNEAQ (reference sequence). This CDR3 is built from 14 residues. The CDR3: CASSGRGGNTEAFF. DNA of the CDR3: TGTGCCAGCAGCGGCCGAGGTGGGAACACTGAAGCTTTCTTT.

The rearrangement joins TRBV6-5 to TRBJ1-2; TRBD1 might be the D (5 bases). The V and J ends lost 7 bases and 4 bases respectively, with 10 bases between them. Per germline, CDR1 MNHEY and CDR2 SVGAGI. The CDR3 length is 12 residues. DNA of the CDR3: TGTGCCAGCAAGACAGCTTCCTATGGCTACACCTTC. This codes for CASKTASYGYTF.

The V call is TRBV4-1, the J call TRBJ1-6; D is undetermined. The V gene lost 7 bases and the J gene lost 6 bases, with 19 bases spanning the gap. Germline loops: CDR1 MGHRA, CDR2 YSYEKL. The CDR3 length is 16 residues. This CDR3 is CASTFGSGSPNSPLHF. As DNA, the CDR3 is TGCGCCAGCACCTTTGGGAGCGGCAGTCCTAATTCACCCCTCCACTTT.

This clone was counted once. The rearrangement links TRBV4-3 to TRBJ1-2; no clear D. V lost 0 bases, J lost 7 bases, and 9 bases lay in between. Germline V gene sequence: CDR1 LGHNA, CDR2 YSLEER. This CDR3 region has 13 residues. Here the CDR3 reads CASSQDLWAGYTF. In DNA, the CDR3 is TGCGCCAGCAGCCAAGATCTTTGGGCTGGCTACACCTTC.

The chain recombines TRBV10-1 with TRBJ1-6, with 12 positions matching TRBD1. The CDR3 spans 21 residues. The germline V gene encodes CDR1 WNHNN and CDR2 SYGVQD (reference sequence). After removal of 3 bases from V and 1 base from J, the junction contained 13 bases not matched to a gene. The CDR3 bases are TGCGCCAGCAGTGACCCCTGGGACAGGGGGCGTTTTAGGTCCTATAATTCACCCCTCCACTTT. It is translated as CASSDPWDRGRFRSYNSPLHF.

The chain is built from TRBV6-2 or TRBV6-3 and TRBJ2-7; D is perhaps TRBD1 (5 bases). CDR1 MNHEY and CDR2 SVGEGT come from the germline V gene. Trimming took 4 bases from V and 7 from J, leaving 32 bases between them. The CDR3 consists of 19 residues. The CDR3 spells CASSSLLTIRQGRFGEQYV. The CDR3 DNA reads TGTGCCAGCAGTTCCCTCCTAACAATTCGGCAGGGCCGGTTCGGGGAGCAGTACGTC.

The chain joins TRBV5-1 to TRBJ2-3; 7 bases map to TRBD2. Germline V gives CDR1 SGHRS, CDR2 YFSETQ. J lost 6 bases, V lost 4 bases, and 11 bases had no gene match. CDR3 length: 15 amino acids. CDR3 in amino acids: CASSPIAGGADTQYF. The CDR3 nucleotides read TGCGCCAGCAGCCCCATAGCGGGTGGGGCGGATACGCAGTATTTT.

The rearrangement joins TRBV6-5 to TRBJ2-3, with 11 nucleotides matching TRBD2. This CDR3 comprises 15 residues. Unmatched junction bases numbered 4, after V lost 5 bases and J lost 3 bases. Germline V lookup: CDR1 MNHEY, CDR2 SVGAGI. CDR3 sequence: CASSNSGGATDTQYF. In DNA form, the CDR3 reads TGTGCCAGCAGTAATAGCGGGGGGGCGACAGATACGCAGTATTTT.

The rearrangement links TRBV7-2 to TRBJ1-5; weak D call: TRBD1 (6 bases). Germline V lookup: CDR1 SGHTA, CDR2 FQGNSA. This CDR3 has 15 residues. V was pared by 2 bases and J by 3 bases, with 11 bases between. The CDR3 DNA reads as TGTGCCAGCAGCTTATCAAGGGACACCAATCAGCCCCAGCATTTT. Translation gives CASSLSRDTNQPQHF.

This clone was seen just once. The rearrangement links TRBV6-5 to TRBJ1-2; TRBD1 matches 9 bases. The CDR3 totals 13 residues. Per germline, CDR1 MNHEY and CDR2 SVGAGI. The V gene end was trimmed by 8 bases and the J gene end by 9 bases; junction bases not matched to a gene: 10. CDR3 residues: CASSLGQGLRYTF. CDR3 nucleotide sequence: TGTGCCAGCTCCCTGGGACAGGGTTTGCGCTACACCTTC.